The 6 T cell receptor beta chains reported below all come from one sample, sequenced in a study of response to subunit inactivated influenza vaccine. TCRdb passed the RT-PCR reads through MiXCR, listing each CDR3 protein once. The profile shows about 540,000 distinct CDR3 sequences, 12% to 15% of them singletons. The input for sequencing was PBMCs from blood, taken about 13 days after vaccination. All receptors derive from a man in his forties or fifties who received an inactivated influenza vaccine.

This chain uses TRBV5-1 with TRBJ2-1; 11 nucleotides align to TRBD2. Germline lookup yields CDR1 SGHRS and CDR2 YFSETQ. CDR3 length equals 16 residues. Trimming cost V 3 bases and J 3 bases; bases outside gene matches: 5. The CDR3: CASSSLAGGLYNEQFF. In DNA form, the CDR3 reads TGCGCCAGCAGCTCATTAGCGGGGGGGCTCTACAATGAGCAGTTCTTC.

Here the CDR3 reads CASSLWQYTGELFF. The CDR3 DNA reads TGTGCCAGCAGCTTGTGGCAGTACACCGGGGAGCTGTTTTTT. The chain carries TRBV5-4 and TRBJ2-2; unclear D gene. The CDR3 totals 14 residues. The germline V gene has CDR1 SGHNT and CDR2 YYREEE (reference sequence). The V end lost 1 base, the J end lost 3 bases, and 7 bases lay between the germline ends.

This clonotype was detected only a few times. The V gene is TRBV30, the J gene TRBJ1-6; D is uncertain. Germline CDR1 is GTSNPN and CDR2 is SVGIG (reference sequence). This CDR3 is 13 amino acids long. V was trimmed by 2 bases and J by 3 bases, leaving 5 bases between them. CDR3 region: CAWSNSYNSPLHF. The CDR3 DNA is TGTGCCTGGAGTAACAGCTATAATTCACCCCTCCACTTT.

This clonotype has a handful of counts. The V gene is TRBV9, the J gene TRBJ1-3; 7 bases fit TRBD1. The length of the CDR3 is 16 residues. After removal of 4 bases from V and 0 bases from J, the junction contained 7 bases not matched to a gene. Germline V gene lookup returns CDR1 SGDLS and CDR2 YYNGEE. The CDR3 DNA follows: TGTGCCAGCAGCCTTCTGGGACAGAGCTCTGGAAACACCATATATTTT. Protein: CASSLLGQSSGNTIYF. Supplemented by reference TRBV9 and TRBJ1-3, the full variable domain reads DSGVTQTPKHLITATGQRVTLRCSPRSGDLSVYWYQQSLDQGLQFLIQYYNGEERAKGNILERFSAQQFPDLHSELNLSSLELGDSALYFCASSLLGQSSGNTIYFGEGSWLTVV.

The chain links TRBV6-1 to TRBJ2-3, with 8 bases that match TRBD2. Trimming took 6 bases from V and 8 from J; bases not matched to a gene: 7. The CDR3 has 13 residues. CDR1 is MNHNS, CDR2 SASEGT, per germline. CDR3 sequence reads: CASSFSGKVTQYF. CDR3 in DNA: TGTGCCAGCAGCTTTAGCGGGAAGGTTACGCAGTATTTT.

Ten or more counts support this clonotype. CDR3 region: CASSAGTGDYEQYF. Written as DNA, the CDR3 is TGTGCCAGCAGCGCCGGGACAGGGGATTACGAGCAGTACTTC. J is TRBJ2-7 and V is TRBV9; 10 bases are shared with TRBD1. The ends lost 3 bases at V and 4 bases at J; junction bases unmatched: 4. Germline CDR1 and CDR2: SGDLS and YYNGEE. This CDR3 has 14 residues.